This T cell receptor (beta chain) was retrieved from a study of cytomegalovirus exposure and HLA in healthy donors (TCRdb year 2017). Regarding the research as a whole: In an earlier analysis of under 600 of the donors, 276 Gb of sequence data and approximately 120 million unique TCR beta sequences from about 190 million T cells were reported. An early release that covered several hundred HLA-typed donors contained 250 to 350 gigabases of sequencing data and tens of millions of unique TCR sequences. Of the 300 to 450 genotyped donors, approximately 83% fell in the genetic ancestry cluster associated with self-reported Caucasian donors. The study aimed to test whether cataloging public T cell receptors could reveal signatures of past pathogen exposure. The study used immunosequencing to profile the T cell repertoires of 600 to 850 subjects and linked those repertoires to cytomegalovirus serostatus. Along with the approximately 650-subject first cohort, a separate validation cohort of over 90 different subjects was used. The study combined high-throughput TCR immunosequencing, statistical association of individual TCRs with disease status, and machine learning to predict cytomegalovirus infection status. A later analysis re-analyzed previously published TCR beta repertoires from several hundred donors and added high-resolution HLA genotyping to study TCR occurrence patterns. Rather than drawing on any new phenotypic data, the later analysis identified candidate immune exposures from TCR beta sequences and the way those sequences occurred across donors. To decide whether each TCR beta V gene segment behaved as functional or pseudogenic, an earlier analysis of approximately 590 of the donors relied on high-throughput TCR beta sequencing. Alongside the repertoire data, information on donor age, sex, ethnicity and CMV serostatus was compiled. A later genetic analysis took genome-wide SNP genotypes for about three fifths of the 666 donors and used that subset as a discovery cohort. Every repertoire in the discovery cohort had been generated on one and the same sequencing platform. HLA typing included class I and class II loci at four-digit resolution. The number of typed donors differed by locus: about 620-630 for A, B, C, DRB1 and DQB1; about 520 for DQA1; some 590 for DPA1; and approximately 450 for DPB1. Because of strong linkage in the cohort, roughly five DR-DQ haplotypes were treated as single units for association and clustering. Across 398 genotyped donors of the cohort, an average of approximately 220,000 unique TCR beta nucleotide sequences per donor were sequenced, and about a sixth of those sequences were non-productive.

The cohort comprised fewer than 700 healthy bone marrow donors. All cohort members were sampled while nominally healthy, although unrecorded immune exposures were likely present. The donor tested CMV seronegative and was one of the 352 seronegative cohort members. A peripheral blood sample was provided by each donor, and peripheral blood mononuclear cells were used for TCR beta sequencing. The Qiagen DNeasy Blood Extraction Kit was used to extract genomic DNA from the blood cell samples. A word on this clone: The target of this receptor is not known. Base qualities are not recorded, but no much larger clone differs from it by a single base.

Broader findings and caveats from the paper: Correlated functional status among segregating V segments might reflect linkage disequilibrium, but an unknown experimental factor could not be ruled out. Several of the top co-occurrence clusters appeared to be linked to parvovirus B19, influenza, CMV and Epstein-Barr virus, according to a later analysis. The cohort was sequenced for TCR beta chains only, and without alpha or paired-chain data the features that could be detected were limited. Immune exposure information for the cohort was limited to CMV serostatus. V-gene and J-gene trimming of TCR beta chains was associated with a missense DCLRE1C variant in a later genetic analysis, and the association was replicated in an independent cohort. An earlier analysis of around 540 of the donors showed that most TCR beta V segments appeared in productive rearrangements either about 87% or about 30% of the time, which broadly matched IMGT annotations. In a later analysis, TCR association rates were found to vary across HLA loci, with the most associated TCRs seen for DRB1 alleles and the fewest for HLA-C alleles. In both the original and validation cohorts, the classifier was reported to diagnose cytomegalovirus status with high specificity and sensitivity. When HLA alleles, especially DR and DQ, strongly co-occurred, attributing TCR associations to individual alleles was difficult. According to a later genetic analysis, donors in an Asian-associated ancestry cluster had fewer N-insertions in productive TCRs than the roughly 660-donor mean. The earlier analysis of about 600 of the donors excluded approximately 17 rarely observed V segments, including chromosome 9 orphons, because counts were too low. A total of about 180 TCR beta chains were listed by the study as associated with cytomegalovirus. The presence/absence analyses assumed that sequencing depth was roughly uniform across donors, and that assumption may not be true. A further reported finding was that TCR beta sequences accurately predicted the HLA-A and HLA-B alleles for most subjects in the first cohort. The authors suggested that the approach could potentially be extended to other disease states and immunological phenotypes. Most CMV-associated TCR beta chains appeared to be HLA-restricted in a later analysis, and the HLA associations seemed to be driven largely by CMV exposure. A cluster of highly shared sequence variants was judged likely to be a technical artifact of the sequencing pipeline. In a later analysis, 15,000 to 20,000 TCR beta sequences were associated with specific HLA alleles at a false discovery rate of 0.05. Because some donors lacked HLA typing at each locus, the association tests relied only on the typed subset. In a later analysis, HLA-associated TCR beta chains showed more clonal expansion and lower generation probabilities than non-associated chains that were equally common. Across donors, most TCR sequences were observed very rarely, whereas some public TCRs were present in many individuals. In vitro tests confirmed that a few of the cytomegalovirus-associated TCR beta chains recognize cytomegalovirus antigens.

The library was obtained by the immunoSEQ multiplex PCR assay. For the multiplex PCR, a mixture combining 60 forward primers for TCR Vbeta segments and 13 reverse primers for TCR Jbeta segments was used. The CDR3 region of rearranged TCR beta genes was amplified from genomic DNA with a multiplex PCR assay. On the Illumina HiSeq System, the amplified TCR beta libraries were sequenced as 87-base-pair reads. The original methods were these. Across the 700 or so repertoires, a later analysis counted 60 million to 90 million unique TCR beta chains, roughly 11 million of which were shared by at least two donors. Raw reads were error-corrected and collapsed into unique sequences with a nearest-neighbor algorithm that merged closely related sequences to remove PCR and sequencing errors. To assign V, D and J gene segments, CDR3 sequences were aligned to IMGT reference sequences. For a sequence to be retained, at least a six-nucleotide match to both a V gene segment and a J gene segment was required. Rearrangements were classified as productive when the CDR3 lacked stop codons and remained in frame with V and J, and all other rearrangements were classified as non-productive. CDR3 was defined according to IMGT convention as the region running from the second conserved V-encoded cysteine to the conserved J-encoded phenylalanine. The earlier analysis of some 540 of the donors excluded any sequence lacking an unambiguous match to a single V gene segment. An earlier analysis of under 750 of the donors called V segments functional above 56.7% productive rearrangements and segregating when the between-donor standard deviation exceeded 5%. A statistical classification framework was developed to diagnose cytomegalovirus status using the catalog of TCR beta chain sequences. In a later analysis, V and J genes were assigned by comparing TCR nucleotide sequences against IMGT/GENE-DB human TR gene sequences. A later analysis assigned CDR3 sequences and most-parsimonious VDJ recombination scenarios with the TCRdist pipeline. In a later analysis, every TCR beta chain was defined by the combination of its CDR3 amino acid sequence and its V-gene family, and reads without a unique V-gene family were dropped. As a way to deal with suspected cross-contamination and a sequencing artifact, a later analysis dropped approximately 590 nucleotide sequences that were highly shared and had low generation probability. For each public chain, a later analysis derived a clonal expansion index from normalized ranks of inferred template counts within each repertoire. In a later analysis, generation probabilities were computed with a VDJ recombination model fitted to out-of-frame rearrangements, and the resulting probabilities were checked against IGoR. A later analysis scored TCR-TCR, TCR-HLA and TCR-CMV co-occurrence with hypergeometric tests, applying a repertoire-size bias correction to TCR pairs. False discovery rates were estimated in a later analysis by permuting HLA or CMV assignments 20 times. In a later analysis, co-occurring TCRs were grouped using DBSCAN, and TCRdist sequence similarity was added for clustering within HLA-allele-positive subsets. Repertoires with fewer than 30,000 or more than 120,000 public chains were left out of co-occurrence clustering, as were a handful of repertoires with anomalous nucleotide sharing. TCRdb's version of the immuneACCESS table is confined to in-frame rearrangements and falls short of the full clone set. An unresolved V gene accounts for under half of the shortfall where checked; the remainder is of unknown origin. The V and J calls and clone size were taken over from that table, and D and trimming were inferred from the DNA. In all, the sample holds some 160,000 clones, and roughly 80% of those were seen once. The ten largest clones take up about 2% of the sample.

Sequencing was done on a sample of PBMCs. This TCR was recovered from a male donor in good health and CMV-seronegative.

The CDR3 here reads CASSPDRANTEAFF. The DNA sequence is given as TGTGCCAGCTCACCGGACAGGGCGAACACTGAAGCTTTCTTT. Recombination linked TRBV18 to TRBJ1-1; 8 central nucleotides agree with TRBD1. Its CDR3 holds 14 amino acids, cysteine through phenylalanine. Only CDR3 DNA is held: 42 bases, read in frame from base 1. V trim: 3 bases; J trim: 1 base; unmatched bases: 1. CDR1 and CDR2 were assigned from the germline V gene as KGHSH and LQKENI.